A selection of T cell receptor beta chains follows, all from one sample in a study of cytomegalovirus exposure and HLA in healthy donors. Assay used: immunoSEQ multiplex PCR; TCRdb lists only in-frame clones, some missing. The table records around 130,000 clones, approximately 68% of them present only once. The sequenced material came from PBMCs. The source of these receptors is a man aged 25 to 45 in good health and CMV-seropositive. Both conserved end residues are trimmed from each CDR3.

v_call: TRBV18
j_call: TRBJ1-1
cdr3_aa: ASSPLPGDTEAF

v_call: TRBV27
j_call: TRBJ1-1
cdr3_aa: ASSPWTGGLNTEAF

v_call: TRBV5-8
j_call: TRBJ1-1
cdr3_aa: ASSSRTGGGTEAF

v_call: TRBV7-2
j_call: TRBJ2-7
cdr3_aa: ASSLVNAGVAYEQY

v_call: TRBV7-9
j_call: TRBJ1-2
cdr3_aa: ASSLARYGYT

v_call: TRBV10-1
j_call: TRBJ2-3
cdr3_aa: ASSDRGLGTDTQY

v_call: TRBV9
j_call: TRBJ2-1
cdr3_aa: ASSPELAGDMGQF

v_call: TRBV6-5
j_call: TRBJ2-5
cdr3_aa: ASALAVCQETQY

v_call: TRBV10-3
j_call: TRBJ1-2
cdr3_aa: AIRVGTDYGYT

v_call: TRBV5-1
j_call: TRBJ1-2
cdr3_aa: ASSFGGADYGYT

v_call: TRBV13
j_call: TRBJ2-3
cdr3_aa: ASSPEPNLRVASTDTQY